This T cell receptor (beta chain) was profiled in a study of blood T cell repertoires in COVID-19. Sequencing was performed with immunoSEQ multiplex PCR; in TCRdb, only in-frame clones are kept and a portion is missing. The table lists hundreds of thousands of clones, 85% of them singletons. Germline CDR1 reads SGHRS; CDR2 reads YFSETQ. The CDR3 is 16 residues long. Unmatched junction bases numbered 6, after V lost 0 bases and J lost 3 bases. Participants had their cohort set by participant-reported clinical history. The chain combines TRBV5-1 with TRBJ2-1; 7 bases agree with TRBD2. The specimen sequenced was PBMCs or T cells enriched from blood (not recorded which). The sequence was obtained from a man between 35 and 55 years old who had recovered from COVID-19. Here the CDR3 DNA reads TGCGCCAGCAGCTTGGAAGCTAGCGGATTCTACAATGAGCAGTTCTTC. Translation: CASSLEASGFYNEQFF. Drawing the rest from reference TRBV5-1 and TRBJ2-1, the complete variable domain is KAGVTQTPRYLIKTRGQQVTLSCSPISGHRSVSWYQQTPGQGLQFLFEYFSETQRNKGNFPGRFSGRQFSNSRSEMNVSTLELGDSALYLCASSLEASGFYNEQFFGPGTRLTVL.